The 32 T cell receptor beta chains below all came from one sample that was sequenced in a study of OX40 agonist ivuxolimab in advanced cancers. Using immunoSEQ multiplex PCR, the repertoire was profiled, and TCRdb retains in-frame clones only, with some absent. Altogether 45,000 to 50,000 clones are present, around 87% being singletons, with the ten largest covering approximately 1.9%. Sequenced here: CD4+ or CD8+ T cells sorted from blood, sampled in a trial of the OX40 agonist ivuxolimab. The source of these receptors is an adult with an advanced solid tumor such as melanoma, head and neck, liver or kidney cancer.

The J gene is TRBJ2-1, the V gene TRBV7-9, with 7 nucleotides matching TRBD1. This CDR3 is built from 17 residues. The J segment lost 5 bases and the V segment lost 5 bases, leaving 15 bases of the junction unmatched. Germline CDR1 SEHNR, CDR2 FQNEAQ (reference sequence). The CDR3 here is CASSRQGGGHGNNEQFF. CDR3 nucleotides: TGTGCCAGCAGCAGACAGGGTGGAGGACACGGGAACAATGAGCAGTTCTTC.

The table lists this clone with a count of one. The CDR3 loop is CASSLGPSSGNTIYF. The CDR3 nucleotides are TGTGCCAGCAGCTTAGGCCCCAGTTCTGGAAACACCATATATTTT. The chain uses TRBV7-2 and TRBJ1-3; D remains ambiguous. The CDR3 covers 15 residues. The V gene's germline CDR1 is SGHTA and CDR2 FQGNSA. The V gene lost 1 base and the J gene lost 1 base, with 8 bases spanning the gap.

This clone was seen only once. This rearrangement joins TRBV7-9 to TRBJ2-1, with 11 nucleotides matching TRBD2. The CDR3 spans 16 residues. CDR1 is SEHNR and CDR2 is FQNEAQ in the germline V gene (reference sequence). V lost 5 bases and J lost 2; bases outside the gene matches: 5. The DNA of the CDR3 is TGTGCCAGCAGCCGTAGCGGGAGGGCCCCCTACAATGAGCAGTTCTTC. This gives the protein CASSRSGRAPYNEQFF.

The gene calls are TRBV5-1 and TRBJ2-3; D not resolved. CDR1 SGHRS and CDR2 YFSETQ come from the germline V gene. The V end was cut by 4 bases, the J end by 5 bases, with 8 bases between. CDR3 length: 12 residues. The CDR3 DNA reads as TGCGCCAGCAGCGATACGGGAGATACGCAGTATTTT. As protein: CASSDTGDTQYF.

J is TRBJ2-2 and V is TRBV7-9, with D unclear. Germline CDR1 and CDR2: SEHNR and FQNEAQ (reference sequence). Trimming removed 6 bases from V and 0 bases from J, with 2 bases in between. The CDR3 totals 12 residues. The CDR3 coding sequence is TGTGCCAGCAGACCGAACACCGGGGAGCTGTTTTTT. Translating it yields CASRPNTGELFF.

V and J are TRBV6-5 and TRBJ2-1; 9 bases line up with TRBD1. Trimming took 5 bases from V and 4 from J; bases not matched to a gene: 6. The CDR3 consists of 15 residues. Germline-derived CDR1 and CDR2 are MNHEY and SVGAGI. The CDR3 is CASSQDRGSYNEQFF. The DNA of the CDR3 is TGTGCCAGCAGTCAAGACAGGGGGTCGTACAATGAGCAGTTCTTC.

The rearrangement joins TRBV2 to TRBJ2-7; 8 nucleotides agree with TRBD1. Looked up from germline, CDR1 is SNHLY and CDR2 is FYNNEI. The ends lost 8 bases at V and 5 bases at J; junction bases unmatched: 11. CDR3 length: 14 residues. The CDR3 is CASGVGQGNDEQYF. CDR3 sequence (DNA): TGTGCCAGCGGGGTCGGACAGGGAAACGACGAGCAGTACTTC.

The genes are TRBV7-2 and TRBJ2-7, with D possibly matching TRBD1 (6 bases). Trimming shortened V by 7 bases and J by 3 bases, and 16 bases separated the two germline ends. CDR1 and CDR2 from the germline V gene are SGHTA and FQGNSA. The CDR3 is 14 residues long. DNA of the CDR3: TGTGCCAGCACCCTCCGGGACATGATCTACGAGCAGTACTTC. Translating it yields CASTLRDMIYEQYF.

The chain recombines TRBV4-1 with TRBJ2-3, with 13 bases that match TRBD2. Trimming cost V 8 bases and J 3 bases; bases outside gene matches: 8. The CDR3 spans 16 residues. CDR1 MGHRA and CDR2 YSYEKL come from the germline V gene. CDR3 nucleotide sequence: TGCGCCAGCCGTCCGGGACTAGCGGGACATACAGATACGCAGTATTTT. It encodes CASRPGLAGHTDTQYF.

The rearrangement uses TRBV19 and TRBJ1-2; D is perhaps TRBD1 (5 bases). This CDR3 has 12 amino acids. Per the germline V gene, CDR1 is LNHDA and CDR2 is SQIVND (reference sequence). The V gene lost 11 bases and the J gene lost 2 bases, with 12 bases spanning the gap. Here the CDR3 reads CAARALNYGYTF. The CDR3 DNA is TGTGCCGCCAGGGCTTTAAACTATGGCTACACCTTC.

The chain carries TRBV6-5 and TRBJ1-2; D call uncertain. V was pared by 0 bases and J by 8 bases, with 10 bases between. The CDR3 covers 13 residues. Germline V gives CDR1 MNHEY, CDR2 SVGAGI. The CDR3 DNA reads TGTGCCAGCAGTTACTCCTTTGGTTCCGGCTACACCTTC. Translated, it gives CASSYSFGSGYTF.

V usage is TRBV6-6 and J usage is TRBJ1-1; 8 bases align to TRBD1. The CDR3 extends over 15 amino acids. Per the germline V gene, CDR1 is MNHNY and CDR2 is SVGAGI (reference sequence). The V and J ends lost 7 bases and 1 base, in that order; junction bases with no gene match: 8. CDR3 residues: CASISDRARNTEAFF. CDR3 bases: TGTGCCAGCATCTCGGACAGGGCGAGGAACACTGAAGCTTTCTTT.

This chain's CDR3 is CASSGEFYEQYF. DNA for the CDR3: TGTGCCAGCAGTGGAGAGTTCTACGAGCAGTACTTC. The rearrangement joins TRBV5-5 to TRBJ2-7, with D unresolved. The CDR3 is made up of 12 amino acids. V lost 5 bases, J lost 3 bases, and 9 bases lay in between. Germline V lookup: CDR1 SGHKS, CDR2 YYEKEE (reference sequence).

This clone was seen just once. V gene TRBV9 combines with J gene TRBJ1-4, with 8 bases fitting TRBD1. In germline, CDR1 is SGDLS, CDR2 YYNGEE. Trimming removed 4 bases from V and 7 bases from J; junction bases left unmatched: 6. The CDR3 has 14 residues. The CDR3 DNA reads TGTGCCAGCAGCACCGGACAGGGAAGTGAAAAACTGTTTTTT. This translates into CASSTGQGSEKLFF.

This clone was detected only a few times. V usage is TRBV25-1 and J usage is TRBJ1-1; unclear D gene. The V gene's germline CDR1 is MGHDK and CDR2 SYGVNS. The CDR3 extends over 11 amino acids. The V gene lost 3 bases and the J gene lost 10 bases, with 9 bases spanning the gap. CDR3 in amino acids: CASSDYSGAFF. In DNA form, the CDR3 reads TGTGCCAGCAGTGACTATTCCGGAGCTTTCTTT.

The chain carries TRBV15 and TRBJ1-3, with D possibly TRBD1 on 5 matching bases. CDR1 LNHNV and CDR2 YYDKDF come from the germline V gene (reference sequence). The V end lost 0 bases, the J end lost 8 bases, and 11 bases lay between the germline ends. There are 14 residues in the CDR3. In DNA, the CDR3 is TGTGCCACCAGCAGAGATCGTGTGGGGGACACCATATATTTT. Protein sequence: CATSRDRVGDTIYF.

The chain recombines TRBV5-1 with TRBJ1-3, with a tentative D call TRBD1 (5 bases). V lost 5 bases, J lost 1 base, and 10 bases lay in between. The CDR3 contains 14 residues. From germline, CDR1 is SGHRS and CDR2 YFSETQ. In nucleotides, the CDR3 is TGCGCCAGCAGGGGGACCGAGTCTGGAAACACCATATATTTT. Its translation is CASRGTESGNTIYF.

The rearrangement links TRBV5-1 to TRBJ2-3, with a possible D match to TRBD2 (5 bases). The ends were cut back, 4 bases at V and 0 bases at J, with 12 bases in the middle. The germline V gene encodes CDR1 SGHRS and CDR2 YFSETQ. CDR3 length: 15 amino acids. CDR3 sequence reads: CASSPGSSSTDTQYF. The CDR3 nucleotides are TGCGCCAGCAGCCCGGGGTCTTCTAGCACAGATACGCAGTATTTT.

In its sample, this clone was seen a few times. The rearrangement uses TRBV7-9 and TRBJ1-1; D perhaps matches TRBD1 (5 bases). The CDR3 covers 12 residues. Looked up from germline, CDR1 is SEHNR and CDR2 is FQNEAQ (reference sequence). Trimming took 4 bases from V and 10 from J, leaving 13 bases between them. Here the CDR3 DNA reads TGTGCCAGCAGCTGGGCAGACAGAGGAGCTTTCTTT. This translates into CASSWADRGAFF.

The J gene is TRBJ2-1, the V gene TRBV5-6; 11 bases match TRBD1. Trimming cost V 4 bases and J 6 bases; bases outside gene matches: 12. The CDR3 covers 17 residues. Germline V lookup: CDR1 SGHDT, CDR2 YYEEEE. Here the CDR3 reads CASSLYGTGGRFNEQFF. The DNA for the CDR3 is TGTGCCAGCAGCCTCTACGGGACAGGGGGTAGATTCAATGAGCAGTTCTTC.

CDR3 sequence (DNA): TGCGCCAGCAGTGAAAAGCGGGGGTCTTGGACAGATACGCAGTATTTT. Protein product: CASSEKRGSWTDTQYF. The chain is built from TRBV10-1 and TRBJ2-3, with TRBD2 identical over 8 bases. Losses at the gene ends were 3 bases for V and 3 bases for J; bases not matched to a gene: 8. The CDR3 is 16 residues long. Germline-derived CDR1 and CDR2 are WNHNN and SYGVQD (reference sequence).

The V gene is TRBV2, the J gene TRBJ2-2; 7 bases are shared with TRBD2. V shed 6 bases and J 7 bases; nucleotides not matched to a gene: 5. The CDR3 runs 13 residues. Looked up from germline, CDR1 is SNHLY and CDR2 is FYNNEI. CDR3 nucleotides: TGTGCCAGCAGGGGAGGGACCGGCGGGGAGCTGTTTTTT. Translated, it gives CASRGGTGGELFF. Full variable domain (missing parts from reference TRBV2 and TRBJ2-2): EPEVTQTPSHQVTQMGQEVILRCVPISNHLYFYWYRQILGQKVEFLVSFYNNEISEKSEIFDDQFSVERPDGSNFTLKIRSTKLEDSAMYFCASRGGTGGELFFGEGSRLTVL.

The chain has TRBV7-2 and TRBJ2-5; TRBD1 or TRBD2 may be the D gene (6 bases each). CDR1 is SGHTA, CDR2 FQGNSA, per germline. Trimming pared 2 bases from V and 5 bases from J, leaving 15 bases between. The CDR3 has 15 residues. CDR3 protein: CASSLLALGGETQYF. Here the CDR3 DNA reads TGTGCCAGCAGCTTACTAGCGTTAGGGGGGGAGACCCAGTACTTC.

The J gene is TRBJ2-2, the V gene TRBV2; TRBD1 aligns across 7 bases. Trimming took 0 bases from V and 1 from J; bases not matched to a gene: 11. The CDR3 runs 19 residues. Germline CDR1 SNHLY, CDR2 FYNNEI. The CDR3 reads CASSEALLVRQGNTGELFF. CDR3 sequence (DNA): TGTGCCAGCAGTGAAGCGCTTCTTGTACGACAGGGGAACACCGGGGAGCTGTTTTTT.

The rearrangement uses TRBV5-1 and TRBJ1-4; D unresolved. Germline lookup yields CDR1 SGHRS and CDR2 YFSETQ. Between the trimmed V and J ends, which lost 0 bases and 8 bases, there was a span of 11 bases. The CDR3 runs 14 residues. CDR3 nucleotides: TGCGCCAGCAGCTTGGGTGGCGTTTGGGAAAAACTGTTTTTT. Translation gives CASSLGGVWEKLFF.

CDR3 in amino acids: CASSHPRGSGGRVETQYF. The DNA of the CDR3 is TGCGCCAGCAGCCACCCCCGAGGTAGCGGGGGACGCGTGGAGACCCAGTACTTC. The V gene is TRBV4-1, the J gene TRBJ2-5, with TRBD2 matching over 9 bases. Looked up from germline, CDR1 is MGHRA and CDR2 is YSYEKL. This CDR3 contains 18 residues. V dropped 3 bases and J dropped 5; count of bases not matched to a gene: 16.

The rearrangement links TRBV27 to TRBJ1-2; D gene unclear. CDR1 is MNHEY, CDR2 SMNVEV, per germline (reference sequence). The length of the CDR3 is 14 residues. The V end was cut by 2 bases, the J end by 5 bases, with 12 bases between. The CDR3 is CASSLEPRVYGYTF. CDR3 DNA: TGTGCCAGCAGTTTAGAGCCCCGAGTTTATGGCTACACCTTC.

The CDR3 protein is CASSSALDRANEQYF. DNA of the CDR3: TGTGCCAGCAGTTCGGCCCTGGACAGGGCTAACGAGCAGTACTTC. The chain employs TRBV27 and TRBJ2-7, with TRBD1 identical over 8 bases. Germline CDR1 reads MNHEY; CDR2 reads SMNVEV (reference sequence). The CDR3 totals 15 residues. Unmatched junction bases numbered 10, after V lost 4 bases and J lost 5 bases.

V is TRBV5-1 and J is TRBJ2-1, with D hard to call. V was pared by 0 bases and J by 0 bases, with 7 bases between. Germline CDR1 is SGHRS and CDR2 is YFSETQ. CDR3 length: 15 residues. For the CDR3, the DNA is TGCGCCAGCAGCTTGGTGGGCTCCTCCTACAATGAGCAGTTCTTC. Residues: CASSLVGSSYNEQFF.

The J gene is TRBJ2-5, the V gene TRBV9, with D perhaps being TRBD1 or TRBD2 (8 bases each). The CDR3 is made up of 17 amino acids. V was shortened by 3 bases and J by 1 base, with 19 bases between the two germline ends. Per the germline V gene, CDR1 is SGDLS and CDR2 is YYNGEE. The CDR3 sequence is CASSATGASGGQETQYF. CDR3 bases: TGTGCCAGCAGCGCGACAGGGGCGAGCGGGGGCCAAGAGACCCAGTACTTC.

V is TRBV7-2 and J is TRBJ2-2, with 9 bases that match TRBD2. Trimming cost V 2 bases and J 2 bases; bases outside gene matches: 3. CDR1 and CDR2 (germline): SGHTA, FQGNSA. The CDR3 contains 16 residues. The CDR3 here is CASSLRAGGNTGELFF. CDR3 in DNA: TGTGCCAGCAGCTTACGAGCGGGAGGAAACACCGGGGAGCTGTTTTTT.

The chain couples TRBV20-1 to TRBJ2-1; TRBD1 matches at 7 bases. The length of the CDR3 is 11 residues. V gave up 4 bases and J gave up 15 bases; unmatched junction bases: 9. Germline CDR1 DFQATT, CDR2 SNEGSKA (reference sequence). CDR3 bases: TGCAGTGCTACGACAGGGAACGGTCTGTTCTTC. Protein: CSATTGNGLFF.